This TCR beta chain is from a study of regulatory T cells in long-lasting Graves disease. Study-wide results and caveats: Persistent Graves' disease cases displayed lower TCR diversity than newly diagnosed ones.

Arm-PCR of CDR3 regions and iRepertoire HTBI primers were the basis on which TCR beta libraries were built. MiXCR, applied by TCRdb to the multiplex PCR reads, yields one record per CDR3 protein. The sample has hundreds of thousands of distinct CDR3 sequences; about 12% are singletons. Unmatched junction bases numbered 7, after V lost 7 bases and J lost 2 bases. This CDR3 has 16 residues. The germline V gene encodes CDR1 MDHEN and CDR2 SYDVKM. As for time point: newly diagnosed GD, antithyroid drugs for less than 3 months. The TCR library was prepared using RNA isolated from PBMCs. This clonotype has at least ten counts. Its cognate antigen is unknown. In addition, the sample was reused for a study of T cells in Graves' hyperthyroidism and ophthalmopathy.

The gene calls are TRBV28 and TRBJ2-7; TRBD2 matches at 14 bases. Sequenced here: peripheral blood mononuclear cells (PBMCs), sampled at new diagnosis, from a patient treated with antithyroid drugs. The sequence was obtained from a woman aged 25 to 39 with Graves disease. The CDR3 sequence: CASTGTSGSWTYEQYF. The CDR3 DNA reads as TGTGCCAGCACCGGGACTAGCGGGAGTTGGACCTACGAGCAGTACTTC.